The T cell receptor beta chain under discussion was sequenced for a study of identical twins. Everyone who donated was a healthy Caucasian. Germline V gene data show CDR1 as SGHKS and CDR2 as YYEKEE (reference sequence). Deletions cut 0 bases from V and 7 bases from J, with 17 bases between. This CDR3 is built from 15 residues. Each CDR3 protein is one row after TCRdb ran MiXCR on the 5' RACE reads. The top ten hold roughly 4% of the sample, which has around 690,000 distinct CDR3 sequences, 21% seen once. These sequences were also reported in another study, on T cells expressing NK-cell markers.

This receptor was identified in a young woman in good health. V and J are TRBV5-5 and TRBJ2-7, with D perhaps matching TRBD1 (5 bases). The sample consisted of PBMCs. In DNA form, the CDR3 reads TGTGCCAGCAGCTTGGATGGGCAGGGTTTAATAGAGCAGTACTTC. Its translation: CASSLDGQGLIEQYF.